This T cell receptor (beta chain) comes out of a study of blood T cell repertoires in COVID-19. V lost 7 bases and J lost 0, with 10 bases in between. CDR1 and CDR2 (germline): LNHDA, SQIVND (reference sequence). The CDR3 totals 14 residues. Assay used: immunoSEQ multiplex PCR; TCRdb lists only in-frame clones, some missing. Among around 180,000 clones, approximately 84% were seen once, and the ten largest hold approximately 12%. A single count supports this clone. The chain uses TRBV19 and TRBJ1-3; weak D call: TRBD1 (6 bases). Input material: PBMCs or T cells enriched from blood (not recorded which). This receptor was taken from a man over 45 who had recovered from COVID-19. The CDR3 DNA reads as TGTGCCAGTATAAGGGGGGGCTCTGGAAACACCATATATTTT. It encodes CASIRGGSGNTIYF.